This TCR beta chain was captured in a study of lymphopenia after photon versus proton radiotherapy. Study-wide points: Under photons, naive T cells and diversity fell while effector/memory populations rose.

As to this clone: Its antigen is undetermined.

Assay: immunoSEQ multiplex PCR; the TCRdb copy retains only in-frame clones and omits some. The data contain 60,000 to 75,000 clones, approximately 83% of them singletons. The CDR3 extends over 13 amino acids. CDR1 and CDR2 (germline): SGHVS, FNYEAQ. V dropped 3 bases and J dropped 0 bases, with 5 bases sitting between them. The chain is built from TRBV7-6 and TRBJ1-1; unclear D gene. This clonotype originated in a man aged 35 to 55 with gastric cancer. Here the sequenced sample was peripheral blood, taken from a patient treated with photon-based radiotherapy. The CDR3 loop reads CASSFEMNTEAFF. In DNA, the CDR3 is TGTGCCAGCAGCTTCGAAATGAACACTGAAGCTTTCTTT.